This T cell receptor (beta chain) was captured in a study of regulatory T cells in long-lasting Graves disease. Arm-PCR of CDR3 regions and iRepertoire HTBI primers were the basis on which TCR beta libraries were built. TCRdb used MiXCR to reprocess the multiplex PCR reads, holding one entry per CDR3 protein. The sample has 300,000 to 500,000 distinct CDR3 sequences, roughly 20% seen once. Comments on this clonotype: The antigen is not known.

Germline lookup yields CDR1 SQVTM and CDR2 ANQGSEA. Trimming took 5 bases from V and 1 from J, leaving 6 bases between them. CDR3 size: 13 residues. Findings and limits, study-wide: Patients whose Graves' disease persisted exhibited lower TCR diversity than those newly diagnosed.

Documented time point: persistent/refractory GD, antithyroid drugs over 5 years with positive TRAb. From PBMCs, RNA was extracted and then used to make the TCR library. Patients all came to the study from an endocrinology department in Xi'an, China. The chain joins TRBV29-1 to TRBJ2-6, with D hard to call. The origin of this receptor is a female donor with Graves disease. This specimen was peripheral blood mononuclear cells (PBMCs), taken when the disease was refractory, from a patient treated with antithyroid drugs. The CDR3 reads CSVLESGANVLTF. CDR3 DNA sequence: TGCAGCGTTTTGGAGTCTGGGGCCAACGTCCTGACTTTC.